A selection of T cell receptor beta chains follows, all from one sample in a study of OX40 agonist ivuxolimab in advanced cancers. Here immunoSEQ multiplex PCR was the method, and the copy in TCRdb shows in-frame clones only, minus some. The profile covers about 20,000 clones, with more than 75% appearing a single time and 23% taken by the ten largest. The source was CD4+ or CD8+ T cells sorted from blood, collected in a trial of the OX40 agonist ivuxolimab. The receptors originated from an adult with an advanced solid tumor such as melanoma, head and neck, liver or kidney cancer. Each CDR3 is given with its conserved first and last residue. The D gene is left open where the match is weak. Not all rows give a size; the values are once, few, many and, for expanded clones, a class.

-,TRBJ2-7,TRBV21-1,-,TGTGCCAGCAGTCACCACCGGAACGTCTCGGAGCAGTACTTC,CASSHHRNVSEQYF
-,TRBJ1-3,TRBV7-8,TRBD1,TGTGCCAGCAGCTTAGCGACCACAGGGGTCGGAAACACCATATATTTT,CASSLATTGVGNTIYF
-,TRBJ2-3,TRBV27,TRBD2,TGTGCCAGCTGTCAACTAGCGGGGGGGCATGATACGCAGTATTTT,CASCQLAGGHDTQYF
-,TRBJ1-2,TRBV11-1,-,TGTGCCAGCAGCTCCACTGGGGACGGTCCTGAGGGCTACACCTTC,CASSSTGDGPEGYTF
once,TRBJ1-2,TRBV4-1,TRBD1,TGCGCCAGCAGCCACCAAAATCCGACAGGGGGGAAATATGGCTACACCTTC,CASSHQNPTGGKYGYTF
-,TRBJ2-3,TRBV2,-,TGTGCCAGCAGTGAAGGGTGGGGGGGCACAGATACGCAGTATTTT,CASSEGWGGTDTQYF
-,TRBJ1-2,TRBV4-1,TRBD1,TGCGCCAGCAGCCAAGGTGGACAGGTCAACTATGGCTACACCTTC,CASSQGGQVNYGYTF
-,TRBJ1-1,TRBV18,TRBD1,TGTGCCAGCTCGCGGGACAGCAACACTGAAGCTTTCTTT,CASSRDSNTEAFF
-,TRBJ2-5,TRBV19,-,TGTGCCAGTAGTATGTCAGAGACCCAGTACTTC,CASSMSETQYF
once,TRBJ2-1,TRBV13,-,TGTGCCAGCAGCCCAGGGGGGGATTCATACAATGAGCAGTTCTTC,CASSPGGDSYNEQFF
-,TRBJ1-2,TRBV4-3,-,TGCGCCAGCAGCCAAGATTTTGTACAGGACAAGTCACCCCCCCCCTATGGCTACACCTTC,CASSQDFVQDKSPPPYGYTF
-,TRBJ1-2,TRBV29-1,TRBD1,TGCAGCGTTACTCTGGGGGACAGGGGCCACTATGGCTACACCTTC,CSVTLGDRGHYGYTF
few,TRBJ1-5,TRBV7-7,-,TGTGCCAGCAGCTCCTCAGGGTCCGGGGATCAGCCCCAGCATTTT,CASSSSGSGDQPQHF
once,TRBJ2-2,TRBV19,-,TGTGCCGCAGAGGTAGGGCCCCGGACCGGGGAGCTGTTTTTT,CAAEVGPRTGELFF
few,TRBJ1-1,TRBV5-1,-,TGCGCCAGCAGCTGGCCCGGGAGGAACACTGAAGCTTTCTTT,CASSWPGRNTEAFF
-,TRBJ2-1,TRBV7-3,-,TGTGCCAGCAGCTTAACCTTAGGGACCACCTACAATGAGCAGTTCTTC,CASSLTLGTTYNEQFF
-,TRBJ1-1,TRBV7-9,-,TGTGCCAGCAGCTTACTATCCACTGAAGCTTTCTTT,CASSLLSTEAFF
-,TRBJ2-5,TRBV27,-,TGTGCCAGCAGTTTATACGGGGCAGAAGAGACCCAGTACTTC,CASSLYGAEETQYF
-,TRBJ2-3,TRBV9,-,TGTGCCAGCAGCGTAAGTAGCGAGGAGGGGGGCTCGAATACGCAGTATTTT,CASSVSSEEGGSNTQYF
once,TRBJ1-5,TRBV11-2,-,TGTGCCAGCAGCTTCGAGGGGGGAAGCAATCAGCCCCAGCATTTT,CASSFEGGSNQPQHF
-,TRBJ1-2,TRBV5-1,-,TGCGCCAGCAGCCTACAGGGCTATGGCTACACCTTC,CASSLQGYGYTF
-,TRBJ2-7,TRBV27,-,TGTGCCAGCAGTTTCACCTGGCAGAAGGCCTACGAGCAGTACTTC,CASSFTWQKAYEQYF
-,TRBJ1-2,TRBV29-1,TRBD1,TGCAGCGTTGAAGTTCTGGCAGGGGGAGGCTACACCTTC,CSVEVLAGGGYTF
once,TRBJ1-5,TRBV7-8,-,TGTGCCAGCAGCTTAGGGAGGATGCCCTCCCAGCCCCAGCATTTT,CASSLGRMPSQPQHF
-,TRBJ2-1,TRBV4-2,TRBD1,TGTGCCAGCAGCCAAGACCCCTTCTTCTCAGGGGGTAGGGATGAGCAGTTCTTC,CASSQDPFFSGGRDEQFF
-,TRBJ1-5,TRBV5-4,-,TGTGCCAGCAGCTTGGATCAGGGCGTTCAGCCCCAGCATTTT,CASSLDQGVQPQHF
-,TRBJ1-1,TRBV9,-,TGTGCCAGCAGTGGGATGGGAACTGAAGCTTTCTTT,CASSGMGTEAFF
-,TRBJ2-7,TRBV7-3,TRBD1,TGTGCCAGCAGCCCCAGGAGGACAGGCTACGAGCAGTACTTC,CASSPRRTGYEQYF
-,TRBJ1-5,TRBV27,-,TGTGCCAGCAGTTTGGCCAGCTATAGCAATCAGCCCCAGCATTTT,CASSLASYSNQPQHF
-,TRBJ2-5,TRBV2,-,TGTGCCAGCACACCCAGGGGGGGAGAGACCCAGTACTTC,CASTPRGGETQYF
-,TRBJ1-2,TRBV5-6,-,TGTGCCAGCAGCCCCGTGGGATTAGGCTATGGCTACACCTTC,CASSPVGLGYGYTF
-,TRBJ1-6,TRBV6-1,-,TGTGCCAGCAGTGAGGACCGAACCTCCTATAATTCACCCCTCCACTTT,CASSEDRTSYNSPLHF
-,TRBJ1-4,TRBV9,TRBD1,TGTGCCAGCAGCGTAGACGGGACAGTAGGTGAAAAACTGTTTTTT,CASSVDGTVGEKLFF
-,TRBJ1-1,TRBV13,TRBD1,TGTGCCAGCAGCGGGATCATACAGGGGACCGGGAACACTGAAGCTTTCTTT,CASSGIIQGTGNTEAFF
-,TRBJ1-2,TRBV18,-,TGTGCCAGCTCACCACCGGAGTCCCCCTATGGCTACACCTTC,CASSPPESPYGYTF
once,TRBJ2-3,TRBV10-3,-,TGTGCCATCAGACCCGACGACAGGTCCCCTAGCACAGATACGCAGTATTTT,CAIRPDDRSPSTDTQYF
-,TRBJ2-7,TRBV7-9,-,TGTGCCAGCAGCCTGCTGGGGGACGTCTGGGGACAATTCAACGAGCAGTACTTC,CASSLLGDVWGQFNEQYF
few,TRBJ2-7,TRBV4-3,TRBD2,TGCGCCAGCAGCCAAGACGGTAGCGGGGTGGGGGAGCAGTACTTC,CASSQDGSGVGEQYF
-,TRBJ2-7,TRBV4-2,-,TGTGCCAGCAGCCAAGATTTGGAAGGGATGGACGAGCAGTACTTC,CASSQDLEGMDEQYF
-,TRBJ1-6,TRBV7-4,-,TGTGCCAGCAGCTTAGCTTGGAGTGATAATTCACCCCTCCACTTT,CASSLAWSDNSPLHF